The next 29 T cell receptor beta chains were all read from a single sample in a study of blood T cell repertoires in COVID-19. The protocol was immunoSEQ multiplex PCR, while the TCRdb copy is restricted to in-frame clones and leaves out a portion. The sample lists roughly 290,000 clones, 80% to 85% occurring once. Specimen: peripheral blood. The receptors here all came from a person aged 65 to 85 with COVID-19, enrolled during active disease.

This clone was counted between two and nine times. The chain combines TRBV6-2 or TRBV6-3 with TRBJ2-7; TRBD2 agrees at 9 bases. With 5 bases clipped from V and 6 bases from J, the junction kept 14 bases outside the gene matches. Germline V gives CDR1 MNHEY, CDR2 SVGEGT. The CDR3 consists of 16 residues. CDR3: CASSRRLAEGLGEQYF. CDR3 DNA sequence: TGTGCCAGCAGTCGGCGACTAGCGGAGGGTTTGGGCGAGCAGTACTTC.

The V and J genes are TRBV5-6 and TRBJ2-7; 7 bases align to TRBD1. The CDR3 spans 12 residues. Germline V gene lookup returns CDR1 SGHDT and CDR2 YYEEEE. The junction had 2 bases not matched to a gene; V was cut back by 3 bases and J by 5 bases. The CDR3 coding sequence is TGTGCCAGCAGCTATACAGGGGACGAGCAGTACTTC. Translation: CASSYTGDEQYF.

This rearrangement joins TRBV4-3 to TRBJ2-1, with 7 bases fitting TRBD2. Germline V CDR1 and CDR2: LGHNA, YSLEER. The CDR3 runs to 16 residues. J was trimmed by 4 bases and V by 0 bases; bases with no gene match: 6. The CDR3 DNA is TGCGCCAGCAGCCAAGAAGTAGCGGGCTATTACAATGAGCAGTTCTTC. It codes for CASSQEVAGYYNEQFF.

This chain connects TRBV19 to TRBJ1-5; no clear D gene. The CDR3 spans 13 residues. Germline V gives CDR1 LNHDA, CDR2 SQIVND (reference sequence). Deletions cut 3 bases from V and 3 bases from J, with 6 bases between. CDR3 sequence (DNA): TGTGCCAGTAGTATTACAGTCAATCAGCCCCAGCATTTT. Translating gives CASSITVNQPQHF.

V gene TRBV7-8 combines with J gene TRBJ2-7; TRBD2 agrees at 10 bases. J was trimmed by 3 bases and V by 3 bases; bases with no gene match: 2. This CDR3 contains 14 residues. Germline V lookup: CDR1 SGHVS, CDR2 FQNEAQ. In DNA, the CDR3 is TGTGCCAGCAGCTTGGCTAGCGGGGGCTACGAGCAGTACTTC. Translating gives CASSLASGGYEQYF.

V is TRBV4-2 and J is TRBJ2-2; 12 positions agree with TRBD2. Germline assignment: CDR1 LGHNA and CDR2 YNFKEQ. This CDR3 has 17 residues. Trimming took 3 bases from V and 5 from J; bases not matched to a gene: 7. CDR3 DNA sequence: TGTGCCAGCAGCCAGGGACGACTAGCGGGAGTTACCGGGGAGCTGTTTTTT. Translating gives CASSQGRLAGVTGELFF.

V usage is TRBV2 and J usage is TRBJ2-3, with D possibly matching TRBD2 (6 bases). Trimming removed 5 bases from V and 2 bases from J, with 17 bases in between. Germline V lookup: CDR1 SNHLY, CDR2 FYNNEI. The CDR3 has 16 residues. The CDR3 loop reads CASSNTSRKITDTQYF. DNA for the CDR3: TGTGCCAGCAGTAACACTAGCCGAAAGATCACAGATACGCAGTATTTT.

The CDR3, as DNA: TGTGCCAGCAACCCCTCGGGAAACCGTTTTTACAATGAGCAGTTCTTC. Translating it yields CASNPSGNRFYNEQFF. The chain is built from TRBV28 and TRBJ2-1; D might be TRBD2 (5 bases). This CDR3 has 16 residues. Germline CDR1 and CDR2: MDHEN and SYDVKM. The V end lost 7 bases, the J end lost 4 bases, and 20 bases lay between the germline ends.

The chain links TRBV7-3 to TRBJ2-1; 11 bases map to TRBD2. The length of the CDR3 is 16 residues. The V and J ends lost 8 bases and 4 bases, in that order; junction bases with no gene match: 10. CDR1 and CDR2 from the germline V gene are SGHTA and FQGTGA. CDR3 amino acids: CASGPTSGSPYNEQFF. The CDR3 DNA reads TGTGCCAGCGGCCCCACTAGCGGGAGCCCATACAATGAGCAGTTCTTC.

Written as DNA, the CDR3 is TGCAGTGCTAGTAGGAGTACTAATGAAAAACTGTTTTTT. Amino acid sequence: CSASRSTNEKLFF. V gene TRBV20-1 combines with J gene TRBJ1-4; D not certain. CDR1 and CDR2 from the germline V gene are DFQATT and SNEGSKA (reference sequence). The CDR3 is made up of 13 amino acids. With 3 bases removed from V and 2 bases from J, the gap between germline ends came to 7 bases.

This chain joins TRBV6-1 and TRBJ1-1; 8 positions match TRBD1. The CDR3 runs 17 residues. CDR1 MNHNS and CDR2 SASEGT come from the germline V gene. The J segment lost 5 bases and the V segment lost 4 bases, leaving 15 bases of the junction unmatched. The DNA for the CDR3 is TGTGCCAGCAGTGCGGACAGGGTCGCCCGAACAATGACTGAAGCTTTCTTT. Translated, it gives CASSADRVARTMTEAFF.

The genes are TRBV28 and TRBJ1-4; D might be TRBD1 (5 bases). The germline V and J ends were trimmed by 5 bases and 4 bases, with 14 bases remaining between them. This CDR3 region has 15 residues. Germline V gives CDR1 MDHEN, CDR2 SYDVKM. The CDR3 DNA reads TGTGCCAGCAGTAGGGGTGGGGCGAATAATGAAAAACTGTTTTTT. It is translated as CASSRGGANNEKLFF.

The chain has TRBV4-1 and TRBJ1-4; D unclear. The ends were cut back, 0 bases at V and 8 bases at J, with 16 bases in the middle. CDR3 length: 16 residues. CDR1 is MGHRA and CDR2 is YSYEKL in the germline V gene. The CDR3 nucleotides are TGCGCCAGCAGCCAAGAATTTAGCCCAAATGGGGAAAAACTGTTTTTT. Residues: CASSQEFSPNGEKLFF.

The V gene is TRBV28, the J gene TRBJ2-4, with 8 bases fitting TRBD1. CDR3 length: 14 amino acids. Germline CDR1 MDHEN, CDR2 SYDVKM. V shed 3 bases, J shed 5 bases, and the junction held 3 bases outside the gene matches. The CDR3 spells CASSLDRVQNIQYF. CDR3 nucleotides: TGTGCCAGCAGTTTGGACAGGGTCCAAAACATTCAGTACTTC.

V and J are TRBV18 and TRBJ2-7; weak D call: TRBD2 (6 bases). Trimming pared 2 bases from V and 0 bases from J, leaving 17 bases between. CDR3 length: 17 amino acids. The germline V gene has CDR1 KGHSH and CDR2 LQKENI. For the CDR3, the DNA is TGTGCCAGCTCACCAATACCTAGCGCGCGGAGCTCCTACGAGCAGTACTTC. Protein product: CASSPIPSARSSYEQYF. The variable domain in full, completed from reference TRBV18 and TRBJ2-7, reads NAGVMQNPRHLVRRRGQEARLRCSPMKGHSHVYWYRQLPEEGLKFMVYLQKENIIDESGMPKERFSAEFPKEGPSILRIQQVVRGDSAAYFCASSPIPSARSSYEQYFGPGTRLTVT.

This clone was observed a single time. The rearrangement uses TRBV7-8 and TRBJ1-1, with 10 positions matching TRBD1. CDR3 length: 17 amino acids. Trimming cost V 5 bases and J 4 bases; bases outside gene matches: 13. Germline CDR1 SGHVS, CDR2 FQNEAQ. CDR3 loop: CASSRSRGTGASTEAFF. The CDR3 DNA reads as TGTGCCAGCAGCCGTTCCCGGGGGACAGGGGCGAGCACTGAAGCTTTCTTT.

This chain connects TRBV7-6 to TRBJ2-3, with 8 bases that match TRBD2. This CDR3 has 15 amino acids. Per germline, CDR1 SGHVS and CDR2 FNYEAQ. Unmatched junction bases numbered 4, after V lost 1 base and J lost 4 bases. The CDR3 protein is CASSLEAGGADTQYF. The CDR3 DNA is TGTGCCAGCAGCTTAGAGGCGGGGGGCGCAGATACGCAGTATTTT.

A single count supports this clone. The chain combines TRBV3-1 (or the pseudogene TRBV3-2) with TRBJ1-4, with unresolved D. CDR1 is LGHDT and CDR2 is YNNKEL in the germline V gene (reference sequence). CDR3 length: 15 residues. V dropped 0 bases and J dropped 5 bases, with 10 bases sitting between them. In DNA, the CDR3 is TGTGCCAGCAGCCAAGAACGGGGTGGGAATGAAAAACTGTTTTTT. Encoded protein: CASSQERGGNEKLFF.

This chain links TRBV19 with TRBJ2-1; D is ambiguous. Trimming stripped 0 bases from V and 1 base from J, with 7 bases between. Germline V gene sequence: CDR1 LNHDA, CDR2 SQIVND (reference sequence). The CDR3 totals 15 residues. CDR3 region: CASSIEPLSYNEQFF. In DNA, the CDR3 is TGTGCCAGTAGTATAGAACCGCTATCCTACAATGAGCAGTTCTTC.

The V call is TRBV6-5, the J call TRBJ2-7; D ambiguous. The CDR3 runs to 15 residues. The V gene lost 0 bases and the J gene lost 5 bases, with 14 bases spanning the gap. CDR1 and CDR2 from the germline V gene are MNHEY and SVGAGI. The CDR3 spells CASSYSTGYGDEQYF. The CDR3, as DNA: TGTGCCAGCAGTTACTCGACCGGGTATGGCGACGAGCAGTACTTC.

The chain combines TRBV19 with TRBJ2-7; D is perhaps TRBD2 (6 bases). The germline V and J ends were trimmed by 0 bases and 1 base, with 19 bases remaining between them. Germline assignment: CDR1 LNHDA and CDR2 SQIVND (reference sequence). CDR3 length: 18 amino acids. CDR3 region: CASSIEAEPGLKSYEQYF. The CDR3 DNA is TGTGCCAGTAGTATAGAAGCAGAGCCGGGACTGAAGTCCTACGAGCAGTACTTC.

V usage is TRBV7-3 and J usage is TRBJ2-1; perhaps TRBD2 as D (7 bases). CDR1 is SGHTA and CDR2 is FQGTGA in the germline V gene. This CDR3 comprises 15 residues. V shed 4 bases and J shed 4 bases, with 14 bases lying between them. The CDR3 DNA reads TGTGCCAGCAGCTCCCTTCGGGGGGCTTACAATGAGCAGTTCTTC. Encoded protein: CASSSLRGAYNEQFF.

J is TRBJ1-2 and V is TRBV4-3; unclear D gene. Trimming cost V 0 bases and J 4 bases, with 9 bases left between them. The length of the CDR3 is 14 residues. Per the germline V gene, CDR1 is LGHNA and CDR2 is YSLEER. The DNA of the CDR3 is TGCGCCAGCAGCCAAGAGGTGGTCGGCTATGGCTACACCTTC. It codes for CASSQEVVGYGYTF.

This clone was seen at least ten times. J is TRBJ1-1 and V is TRBV28; 8 bases map to TRBD1. CDR3 size: 15 residues. Trimming cost V 3 bases and J 10 bases; bases outside gene matches: 13. The V gene's germline CDR1 is MDHEN and CDR2 SYDVKM. The CDR3 reads CASSFYRGTPFVAFF. CDR3 DNA sequence: TGTGCCAGCAGTTTTTACAGGGGGACCCCGTTTGTAGCTTTCTTT.

The rearrangement joins TRBV9 to TRBJ2-3, with TRBD2 identical over 11 bases. V lost 3 bases and J lost 4; bases outside the gene matches: 13. Germline loops: CDR1 SGDLS, CDR2 YYNGEE. The CDR3 runs to 18 residues. The CDR3 is CASSASLTSGTISDTQYF. The CDR3 coding sequence is TGTGCCAGCAGCGCCTCTTTGACTAGCGGGACCATATCAGATACGCAGTATTTT.

The chain carries TRBV5-4 and TRBJ2-5, with 8 bases fitting TRBD2. The J segment lost 2 bases and the V segment lost 0 bases, leaving 9 bases of the junction unmatched. The CDR3 is made up of 17 amino acids. CDR1 is SGHNT, CDR2 YYREEE, per germline (reference sequence). The CDR3 region is CASSLGPGAGVQETQYF. The DNA for the CDR3 is TGTGCCAGCAGCTTGGGGCCGGGAGCGGGGGTGCAAGAGACCCAGTACTTC. The full variable domain, completed using reference TRBV5-4 and TRBJ2-5, is ETGVTQSPTHLIKTRGQQVTLRCSSQSGHNTVSWYQQALGQGPQFIFQYYREEENGRGNFPPRFSGLQFPNYSSELNVNALELDDSALYLCASSLGPGAGVQETQYFGPGTRLLVL.

The chain is built from TRBV7-9 and TRBJ1-6, with D possibly being TRBD1 (6 bases). The CDR3 has 16 residues. V lost 4 bases, J lost 6 bases, and 16 bases lay in between. Germline CDR1 reads SEHNR; CDR2 reads FQNEAQ (reference sequence). The CDR3 loop reads CASSSSGERSNSPLHF. Here the CDR3 DNA reads TGTGCCAGCAGCTCCTCAGGGGAGCGTAGTAATTCACCCCTCCACTTT.

The V gene is TRBV24-1, the J gene TRBJ2-2, with D possibly matching TRBD1 (6 bases). Germline V CDR1 and CDR2: KGHDR, SFDVKD. V lost 9 bases, J lost 1 base, and 11 bases lay in between. The CDR3 is 14 amino acids. CDR3 residues: CATEGQMNTGELFF. The CDR3 DNA is TGTGCCACCGAGGGACAAATGAACACCGGGGAGCTGTTTTTT.

The chain links TRBV7-2 to TRBJ2-5, with D perhaps TRBD2 (5 bases). This CDR3 comprises 15 residues. The V gene lost 3 bases and the J gene lost 1 base, with 12 bases spanning the gap. The germline V gene has CDR1 SGHTA and CDR2 FQGNSA. The CDR3 region is CASSFRGLGQETQYF. The CDR3 nucleotides are TGTGCCAGCAGCTTCCGGGGTTTAGGCCAAGAGACCCAGTACTTC. Combining the CDR3 with reference TRBV7-2 and TRBJ2-5 gives the whole variable domain GAGVSQSPSNKVTEKGKDVELRCDPISGHTALYWYRQSLGQGLEFLIYFQGNSAPDKSGLPSDRFSAERTGGSVSTLTIQRTQQEDSAVYLCASSFRGLGQETQYFGPGTRLLVL.